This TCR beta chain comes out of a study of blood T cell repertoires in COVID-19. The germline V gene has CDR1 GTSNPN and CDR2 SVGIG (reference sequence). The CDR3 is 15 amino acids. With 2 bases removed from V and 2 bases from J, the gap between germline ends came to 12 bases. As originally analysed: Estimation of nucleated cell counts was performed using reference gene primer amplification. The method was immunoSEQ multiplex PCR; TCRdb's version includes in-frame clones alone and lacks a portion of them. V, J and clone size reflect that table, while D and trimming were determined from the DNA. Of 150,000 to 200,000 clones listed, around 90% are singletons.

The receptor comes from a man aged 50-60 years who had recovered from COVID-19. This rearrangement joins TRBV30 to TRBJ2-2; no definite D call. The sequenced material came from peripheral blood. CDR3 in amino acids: CAWSRSGLNTGELFF. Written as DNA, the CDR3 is TGTGCCTGGAGTAGGTCAGGCCTTAACACCGGGGAGCTGTTTTTT.